The 5 T cell receptor beta chains reported below all come from one sample, sequenced in a study of graft-versus-host responses after intestinal transplantation. Sequencing was performed with immunoSEQ multiplex PCR; in TCRdb, only in-frame clones are kept and a portion is missing. The top ten clones hold about 3.3% of a sample with 90,000 to 150,000 clones, around 96% of them seen once. Their antigen targets remain unknown. Specimen: unstimulated CD8+ T cells sorted from spleen or lymph node cells, collected before intestinal transplant. These receptors were collected from a human donor who received an intestinal transplant.

The CDR3 here is CASSLGSSEQFF. In nucleotides, the CDR3 is TGTGCCAGCAGCTTGGGGAGCAGTGAGCAGTTCTTC. V and J are TRBV7-3 and TRBJ2-1; a possible D gene is TRBD2 (5 bases). Germline V CDR1 and CDR2: SGHTA, FQGTGA. Trimming removed 3 bases from V and 9 bases from J, with 9 bases in between. This CDR3 has 12 amino acids.

The rearrangement uses TRBV9 and TRBJ2-1, with 7 positions matching TRBD2. Looked up from germline, CDR1 is SGDLS and CDR2 is YYNGEE. The CDR3 extends over 14 amino acids. V lost 1 base to trimming and J lost 7 bases; unmatched junction nucleotides: 5. This CDR3 reads CASSVREAGNEQFF. The CDR3 coding sequence is TGTGCCAGCAGCGTACGAGAAGCGGGAAATGAGCAGTTCTTC.

The chain recombines TRBV25-1 with TRBJ1-2; possibly TRBD1 for D (6 bases). V gave up 3 bases and J gave up 7 bases, with 15 bases separating them. The CDR3 covers 14 residues. Germline V gives CDR1 MGHDK, CDR2 SYGVNS. The CDR3 reads CASSDHRVVGGYTF. The CDR3 bases are TGTGCCAGCAGTGACCACAGGGTTGTGGGTGGCTACACCTTC.

The genes are TRBV5-4 and TRBJ2-7; no reliable D call. V dropped 4 bases and J dropped 9 bases, with 20 bases sitting between them. Germline lookup yields CDR1 SGHNT and CDR2 YYREEE (reference sequence). The CDR3 spans 14 residues. CDR3 protein: CASSLNPSALGQYF. CDR3 sequence (DNA): TGTGCCAGCAGCCTGAACCCATCAGCTCTAGGGCAGTACTTC.

This chain links TRBV9 with TRBJ2-7; TRBD1 matches 7 bases. J was trimmed by 3 bases and V by 0 bases; bases with no gene match: 6. This CDR3 is built from 15 residues. Germline assignment: CDR1 SGDLS and CDR2 YYNGEE. DNA for the CDR3: TGTGCCAGCAGCGTAGGGGACAGTACCGTCTACGAGCAGTACTTC. The encoded protein is CASSVGDSTVYEQYF.